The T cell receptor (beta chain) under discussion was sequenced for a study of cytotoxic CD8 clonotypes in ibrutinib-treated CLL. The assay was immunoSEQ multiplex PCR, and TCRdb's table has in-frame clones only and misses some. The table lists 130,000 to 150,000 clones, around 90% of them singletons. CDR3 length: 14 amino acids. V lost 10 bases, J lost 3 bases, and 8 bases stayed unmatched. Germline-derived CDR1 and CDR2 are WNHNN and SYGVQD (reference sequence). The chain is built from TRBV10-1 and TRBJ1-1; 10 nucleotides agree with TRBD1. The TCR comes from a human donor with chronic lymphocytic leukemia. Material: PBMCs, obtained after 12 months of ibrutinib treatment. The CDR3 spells CANPTGGVYTEAFF. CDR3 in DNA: TGCGCCAATCCGACAGGGGGCGTTTACACTGAAGCTTTCTTT.